A single sample is the source of the 20 T cell receptor beta chains below, sequenced in a study of blood T cell repertoires in COVID-19. Sequenced by immunoSEQ multiplex PCR; TCRdb stores in-frame clones only, minus some. Altogether tens of thousands of clones are present, less than 90% being singletons, with the ten largest covering 9.5% to 12%. Sequencing was carried out using peripheral blood. These TCRs come from a human donor in a cohort sampled during active COVID-19.

The chain links TRBV15 to TRBJ2-1; 10 positions match TRBD1. V lost 2 bases to trimming and J lost 4 bases; unmatched junction nucleotides: 8. This CDR3 is 17 amino acids long. Germline CDR1 LNHNV, CDR2 YYDKDF (reference sequence). CDR3 sequence (DNA): TGTGCCACCAGCAGAACGGTGGGACAGGGGATTTACAATGAGCAGTTCTTC. Translating gives CATSRTVGQGIYNEQFF.

The rearrangement uses TRBV29-1 and TRBJ2-7, with D possibly being TRBD1 (5 bases). This CDR3 has 13 amino acids. Germline lookup yields CDR1 SQVTM and CDR2 ANQGSEA. V dropped 4 bases and J dropped 0 bases, with 10 bases sitting between them. This CDR3 reads CSVANRISYEQYF. The CDR3 coding sequence is TGCAGCGTTGCAAACAGGATCTCCTACGAGCAGTACTTC.

Here the CDR3 reads CASSPGTVFNTEAFF. CDR3 coding DNA: TGTGCCAGCAGCCCGGGGACAGTATTTAACACTGAAGCTTTCTTT. The chain uses TRBV11-2 and TRBJ1-1, with 7 bases aligning to TRBD1. Germline-derived CDR1 and CDR2 are SGHAT and FQNNGV. This CDR3 is built from 15 residues. Trimming took 5 bases from V and 2 from J; bases not matched to a gene: 8.

The genes are TRBV5-1 and TRBJ2-1; TRBD2 matches 12 bases. CDR3 length: 18 residues. CDR1 and CDR2 from the germline V gene are SGHRS and YFSETQ. The V gene end was trimmed by 0 bases and the J gene end by 5 bases; junction bases not matched to a gene: 9. In DNA, the CDR3 is TGCGCCAGCAGCTTGGAACCTAGCGGGGGGGCTTCCCACAATGAGCAGTTCTTC. Translation: CASSLEPSGGASHNEQFF.

In this sample, this clone turned up a few times. The chain combines TRBV5-4 with TRBJ1-6; TRBD1 is a possible D gene (6 bases). Looked up from germline, CDR1 is SGHNT and CDR2 is YYREEE (reference sequence). V dropped 0 bases and J dropped 10 bases, with 17 bases sitting between them. CDR3 length: 16 amino acids. Here the CDR3 DNA reads TGTGCCAGCAGCTTGGACAGGGACCTACAATCATCACCCCTCCACTTT. Translating gives CASSLDRDLQSSPLHF.

This rearrangement joins TRBV4-1 to TRBJ1-1, with 9 bases identical to TRBD1. There are 16 residues in the CDR3. CDR1 and CDR2 (germline): MGHRA, YSYEKL. J gave up 5 bases and V 3 bases, and 10 bases lay outside the gene matches. The CDR3 loop reads CASSHQTGGVGTEAFF. DNA of the CDR3: TGCGCCAGCAGCCACCAGACAGGGGGAGTAGGAACTGAAGCTTTCTTT.

This chain links TRBV7-6 with TRBJ2-7, with D perhaps TRBD1 (6 bases). The CDR3 has 16 amino acids. CDR1 SGHVS and CDR2 FNYEAQ come from the germline V gene. With 5 bases removed from V and 0 bases from J, the gap between germline ends came to 17 bases. CDR3 region: CASSGLPGHSSYEQYF. The CDR3 DNA reads TGTGCCAGCAGCGGATTACCGGGACACAGCTCCTACGAGCAGTACTTC.

Here the CDR3 DNA reads TGTGCCAGCAGTAAACTGGGACTAGCGGCCCACAATGAGCAGTTCTTC. Translating gives CASSKLGLAAHNEQFF. The chain recombines TRBV27 with TRBJ2-1; 11 bases map to TRBD2. The length of the CDR3 is 16 residues. CDR1 and CDR2 (germline): MNHEY, SMNVEV (reference sequence). Unmatched junction bases numbered 8, after V lost 5 bases and J lost 5 bases.

In its sample, this clone was seen a few times. The chain joins TRBV9 to TRBJ2-3, with TRBD2 matching 9 bases. The CDR3 consists of 16 residues. Germline V gene sequence: CDR1 SGDLS, CDR2 YYNGEE. The ends lost 4 bases at V and 3 bases at J; junction bases unmatched: 9. The CDR3 here is CASSPPRLAETDTQYF. The CDR3 DNA sequence: TGTGCCAGCAGCCCACCGAGACTAGCGGAGACAGATACGCAGTATTTT.

The rearrangement joins TRBV30 to TRBJ1-1; D is unclear. The V end lost 3 bases, the J end lost 2 bases, and 4 bases lay between the germline ends. Per germline, CDR1 GTSNPN and CDR2 SVGIG (reference sequence). This CDR3 has 11 amino acids. CDR3 region: CAWRLNTEAFF. CDR3 nucleotides: TGTGCCTGGAGACTCAACACTGAAGCTTTCTTT.

The chain joins TRBV2 to TRBJ1-5; 8 nucleotides agree with TRBD1. The V segment lost 8 bases and the J segment 2 bases; nucleotides outside the gene matches: 14. Germline CDR1 SNHLY, CDR2 FYNNEI. CDR3 length: 17 amino acids. The CDR3 DNA sequence: TGTGCCAGCGGACCGGGACAGGCCTTAAGGGGCAATCAGCCCCAGCATTTT. Residues: CASGPGQALRGNQPQHF.

The chain recombines TRBV7-2 with TRBJ2-1, with 9 bases aligning to TRBD2. CDR3 length: 17 residues. The junction had 9 bases not matched to a gene; V was cut back by 2 bases and J by 4 bases. Germline lookup yields CDR1 SGHTA and CDR2 FQGNSA. This CDR3 is CASSLQSGRGGYNEQFF. CDR3 DNA sequence: TGTGCCAGCAGCTTACAGTCAGGGCGGGGGGGGTACAATGAGCAGTTCTTC.

Only one count was recorded for this clone. The rearrangement joins TRBV19 to TRBJ2-7; the match to TRBD1 covers 8 bases. The V and J ends lost 4 bases and 4 bases, in that order; junction bases with no gene match: 9. Germline CDR1 reads LNHDA; CDR2 reads SQIVND (reference sequence). This CDR3 is built from 15 residues. The DNA of the CDR3 is TGTGCCAGTAGTAACGTGGGACAGGATTCTTACGAGCAGTACTTC. As protein: CASSNVGQDSYEQYF.

This clone was counted a single time. The genes are TRBV4-2 and TRBJ1-2, with D possibly being TRBD1 (6 bases). Germline assignment: CDR1 LGHNA and CDR2 YNFKEQ. This CDR3 contains 15 residues. V lost 2 bases and J 6 bases, leaving 16 bases between the germline ends. For the CDR3, the DNA is TGTGCCAGCAGCCAACCGGAGGGGGGGAACCATGGCTACACCTTC. Amino acids: CASSQPEGGNHGYTF.

The V and J genes are TRBV2 and TRBJ2-1; possible D gene TRBD1, 6 bases. Germline V lookup: CDR1 SNHLY, CDR2 FYNNEI. CDR3 size: 15 residues. V was cut by 3 bases and J by 0 bases, with 9 bases left in between. The CDR3 sequence: CASSDRGPSYNEQFF. CDR3 DNA sequence: TGTGCCAGCAGTGACAGGGGACCCTCCTACAATGAGCAGTTCTTC.

This chain links TRBV11-2 with TRBJ2-3, with 9 bases that match TRBD2. From germline, CDR1 is SGHAT and CDR2 FQNNGV. The CDR3 loop spans 16 amino acids. V lost 2 bases and J lost 1; bases outside the gene matches: 4. CDR3 amino acids: CASSLYAGGGTDTQYF. CDR3 sequence (DNA): TGTGCCAGCAGCTTATACGCGGGGGGGGGCACAGATACGCAGTATTTT.

The rearrangement links TRBV7-2 to TRBJ2-3; 9 nucleotides match TRBD2. V was clipped by 4 bases and J by 4 bases; unmatched bases: 3. Per the germline V gene, CDR1 is SGHTA and CDR2 is FQGNSA. CDR3 length: 14 amino acids. CDR3 DNA sequence: TGTGCCAGCAGCTCGGGACTAGCTGCAGATACGCAGTATTTT. Amino acids: CASSSGLAADTQYF.

The rearrangement joins TRBV29-1 to TRBJ2-5, with 10 nucleotides matching TRBD1. This CDR3 is built from 18 residues. Losses at the gene ends were 3 bases for V and 4 bases for J; bases not matched to a gene: 17. The germline gives CDR1 SQVTM, CDR2 ANQGSEA. The CDR3 region is CSVEQKGQGTYWGETQYF. In DNA form, the CDR3 reads TGCAGCGTTGAGCAGAAGGGACAGGGGACTTATTGGGGAGAGACCCAGTACTTC. Complete variable domain (other parts from reference TRBV29-1 and TRBJ2-5): SAVISQKPSRDICQRGTSLTIQCQVDSQVTMMFWYRQQPGQSLTLIATANQGSEATYESGFVIDKFPISRPNLTFSTLTVSNMSPEDSSIYLCSVEQKGQGTYWGETQYFGPGTRLLVL.

This chain connects TRBV12-2 to TRBJ1-4; the table names TRBD1, a call not compared with the DNA. TRBV12-2 is assigned pseudogene status. This CDR3 is 15 amino acids long. CDR3: CASRPLGRSNEKLFF. For the CDR3, the DNA is TGTGCAAGTCGCCCGCTGGGCAGATCTAATGAAAAACTGTTTTTT.

The J gene is TRBJ2-7, the V gene TRBV4-2; no clear D. V was clipped by 0 bases and J by 2 bases, with 14 bases between them. The CDR3 loop spans 16 amino acids. Germline V gene lookup returns CDR1 LGHNA and CDR2 YNFKEQ. CDR3 protein: CASSQDPPPRAYEQYF. Here the CDR3 DNA reads TGTGCCAGCAGCCAAGATCCCCCGCCCCGGGCCTACGAGCAGTACTTC.